These 6 T cell receptor beta chains share one sample of origin, sequenced in a study of T cells in Graves' hyperthyroidism and ophthalmopathy. TCR beta CDR3 regions were amplified from RNA transcripts. Researchers ran a first-round RT-PCR on the TCR CDR3 using the HTBI primer set. Each CDR3 protein gets one entry after TCRdb re-called the multiplex PCR reads with MiXCR. The sample contains approximately 610,000 distinct CDR3 sequences, 14% to 15% of which appear only once. The sequencing sample was made of blood. The source is a woman aged 40-49 years with Graves' ophthalmopathy.

This clonotype appeared many times. V usage is TRBV5-1 and J usage is TRBJ1-1; D ambiguous. The ends were cut back, 0 bases at V and 1 base at J, with 7 bases in the middle. CDR1 and CDR2 from the germline V gene are SGHRS and YFSETQ. The CDR3 contains 14 residues. CDR3 protein: CASSLAQRNTEAFF. The CDR3 region has the DNA TGCGCCAGCAGCTTGGCTCAGAGGAACACTGAAGCTTTCTTT. Full variable domain (rest looked up from reference TRBV5-1 and TRBJ1-1): KAGVTQTPRYLIKTRGQQVTLSCSPISGHRSVSWYQQTPGQGLQFLFEYFSETQRNKGNFPGRFSGRQFSNSRSEMNVSTLELGDSALYLCASSLAQRNTEAFFGQGTRLTVV.

There are many counts of this clonotype. The V and J genes are TRBV30 and TRBJ1-5; possible D gene TRBD1, 5 bases. The CDR3 contains 14 residues. Germline CDR1 and CDR2: GTSNPN and SVGIG (reference sequence). Deletions cut 2 bases from V and 4 bases from J, with 12 bases between. The CDR3 here is CAWSTGDPNQPQHF. Written as DNA, the CDR3 is TGTGCCTGGAGTACGGGGGATCCGAATCAGCCCCAGCATTTT.

This clonotype was observed many times. CDR3 region: CATGQVRGNTIYF. The CDR3 nucleotides read TGTGCCACCGGACAGGTCCGTGGAAACACCATATATTTT. The chain uses TRBV19 and TRBJ1-3; TRBD1 aligns across 7 bases. The CDR3 extends over 13 amino acids. The J segment lost 3 bases and the V segment lost 10 bases, leaving 6 bases of the junction unmatched. The germline V gene has CDR1 LNHDA and CDR2 SQIVND (reference sequence).

There are many counts of this clonotype. V gene TRBV15 combines with J gene TRBJ2-7; 7 positions match TRBD1. CDR3 length: 19 residues. Germline CDR1 and CDR2: LNHNV and YYDKDF (reference sequence). The trim removed 0 bases at V and 3 bases at J, leaving 17 bases unmatched. The CDR3 reads CATSRDRLTVRTGHYEQYF. The CDR3 DNA sequence: TGTGCCACCAGCAGAGATCGATTAACCGTCAGGACAGGACACTACGAGCAGTACTTC.

The V gene is TRBV27, the J gene TRBJ1-1; the match to TRBD1 covers 9 bases. This CDR3 is built from 13 residues. The J segment lost 4 bases and the V segment lost 6 bases, leaving 3 bases of the junction unmatched. Germline CDR1 is MNHEY and CDR2 is SMNVEV (reference sequence). DNA for the CDR3: TGTGCCAGCAGGACAGGGGGGGCCACTGAAGCTTTCTTT. It encodes CASRTGGATEAFF.

The chain employs TRBV6-5 and TRBJ1-2; perhaps TRBD1 as D (6 bases). Trimming took off 4 bases at V and 8 bases at J, with 20 bases between the two ends. This CDR3 has 15 amino acids. Germline V gene sequence: CDR1 MNHEY, CDR2 SVGAGI. DNA for the CDR3: TGTGCCAGCAGTTCCTCGGACAAACAGGGCGGAGGCTACACCTTC. It codes for CASSSSDKQGGGYTF.